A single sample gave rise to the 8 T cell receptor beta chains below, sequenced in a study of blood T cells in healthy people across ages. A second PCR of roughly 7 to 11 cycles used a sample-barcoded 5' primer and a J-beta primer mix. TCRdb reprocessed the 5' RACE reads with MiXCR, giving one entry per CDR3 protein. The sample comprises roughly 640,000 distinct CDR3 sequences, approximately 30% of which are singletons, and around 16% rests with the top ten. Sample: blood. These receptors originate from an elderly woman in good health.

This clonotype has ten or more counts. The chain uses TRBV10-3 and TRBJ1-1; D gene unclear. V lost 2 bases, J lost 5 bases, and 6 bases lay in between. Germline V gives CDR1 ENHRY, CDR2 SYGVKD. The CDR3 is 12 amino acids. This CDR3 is CAISETATEAFF. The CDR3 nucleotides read TGTGCCATCAGTGAGACAGCTACTGAAGCTTTCTTT.

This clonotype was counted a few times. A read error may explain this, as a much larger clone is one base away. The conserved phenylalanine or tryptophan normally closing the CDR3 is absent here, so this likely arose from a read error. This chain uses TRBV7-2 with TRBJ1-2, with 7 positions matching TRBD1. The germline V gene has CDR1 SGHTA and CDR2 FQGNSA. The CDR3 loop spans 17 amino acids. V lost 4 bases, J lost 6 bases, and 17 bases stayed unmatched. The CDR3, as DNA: TGTGCCAGCAGCTCGTTTCGCAGGGGGTCGAGGGAAGATGGCTACACCTTA. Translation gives CASSSFRRGSREDGYTL.

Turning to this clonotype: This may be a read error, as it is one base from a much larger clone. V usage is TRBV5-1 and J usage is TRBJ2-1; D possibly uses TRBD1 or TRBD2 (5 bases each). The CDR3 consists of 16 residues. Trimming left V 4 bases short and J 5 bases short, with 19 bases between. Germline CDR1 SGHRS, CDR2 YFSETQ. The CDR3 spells CASSAGAWRTHNEQFF. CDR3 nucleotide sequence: TGCGCCAGCAGCGCCGGGGCTTGGCGGACCCACAATGAGCAGTTCTTC.

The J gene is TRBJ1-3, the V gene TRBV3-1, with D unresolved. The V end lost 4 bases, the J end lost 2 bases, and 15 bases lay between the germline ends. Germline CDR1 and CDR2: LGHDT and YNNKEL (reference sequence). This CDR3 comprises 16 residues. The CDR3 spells CASSPSGGGTGNTIYF. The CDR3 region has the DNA TGTGCCAGCAGCCCCTCGGGCGGTGGCACTGGAAACACCATATATTTT.

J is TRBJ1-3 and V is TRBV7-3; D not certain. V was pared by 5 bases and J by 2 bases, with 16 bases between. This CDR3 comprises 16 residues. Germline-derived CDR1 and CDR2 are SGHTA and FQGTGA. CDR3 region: CASSHAPMDAGNTIYF. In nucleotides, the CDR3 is TGTGCCAGCAGCCACGCCCCAATGGACGCTGGAAACACCATATATTTT.

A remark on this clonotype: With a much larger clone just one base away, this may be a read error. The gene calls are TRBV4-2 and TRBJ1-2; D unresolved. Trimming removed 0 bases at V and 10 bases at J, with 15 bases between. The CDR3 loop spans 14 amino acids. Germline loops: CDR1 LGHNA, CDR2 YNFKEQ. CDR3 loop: CASSQDRQKYDYTF. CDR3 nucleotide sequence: TGTGCCAGCAGCCAAGATAGGCAGAAATACGACTACACCTTC.

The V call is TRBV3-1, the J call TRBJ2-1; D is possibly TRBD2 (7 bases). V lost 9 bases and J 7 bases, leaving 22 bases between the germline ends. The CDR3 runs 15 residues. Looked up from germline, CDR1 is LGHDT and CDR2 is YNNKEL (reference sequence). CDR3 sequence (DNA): TGTGCCAGTAGTACCCGGGGGGCCCAGTTAAATGAGCAGTTCTTC. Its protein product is CASSTRGAQLNEQFF.

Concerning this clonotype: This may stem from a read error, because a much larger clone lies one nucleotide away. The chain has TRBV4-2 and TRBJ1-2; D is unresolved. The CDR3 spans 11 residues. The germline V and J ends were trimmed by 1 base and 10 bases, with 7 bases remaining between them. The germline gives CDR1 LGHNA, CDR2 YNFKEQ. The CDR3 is CASSQGDDYTF. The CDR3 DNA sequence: TGTGCCAGCAGCCAAGGCGATGACTACACCTTC.